Each of the 6 T cell receptor beta chains below was sequenced from the same sample in a study of T cell responses to AZD1222 COVID-19 vaccine. The data were produced by immunoSEQ multiplex PCR, yet TCRdb's version contains in-frame clones alone and is incomplete. The sample shows 80,000 to 95,000 clones, roughly 90% of them seen only once. This specimen was peripheral blood, taken on day 0 of MenACWY control vaccination. These receptors were obtained from an adult in good health.

This clone occurred a few times. The V and J genes are TRBV6-5 and TRBJ2-3, with TRBD2 matching over 8 bases. Losses at the gene ends were 0 bases for V and 1 base for J; bases not matched to a gene: 3. The germline gives CDR1 MNHEY, CDR2 SVGAGI. CDR3 length equals 16 residues. The CDR3 reads CASSYSTAGGTDTQYF. CDR3 sequence (DNA): TGTGCCAGCAGTTACTCGACAGCGGGGGGCACAGATACGCAGTATTTT.

V gene TRBV5-6 combines with J gene TRBJ2-2, with 14 bases identical to TRBD2. CDR3 length: 19 residues. Trimming removed 5 bases from V and 4 bases from J; junction bases left unmatched: 13. In germline, CDR1 is SGHDT, CDR2 YYEEEE. The CDR3 nucleotides read TGTGCCAGCAGTTCCCCCGGGACTAGCGGGGGAAGCTCCACCGGGGAGCTGTTTTTT. It yields the protein CASSSPGTSGGSSTGELFF.

This clone showed up just a few times. V and J are TRBV4-1 and TRBJ1-2, with D tentatively TRBD1 (5 bases). V was shortened by 0 bases and J by 0 bases, with 11 bases between the two germline ends. The germline V gene encodes CDR1 MGHRA and CDR2 YSYEKL. The CDR3 loop spans 16 amino acids. The CDR3: CASSQDLDSPNYGYTF. The CDR3 coding sequence is TGCGCCAGCAGCCAAGATTTAGACAGCCCTAACTATGGCTACACCTTC.

This clone was seen only once. V gene TRBV12-3 or TRBV12-4 combines with J gene TRBJ1-2; a possible D gene is TRBD1 (6 bases). The CDR3 consists of 12 residues. The ends were cut back, 6 bases at V and 7 bases at J, with 12 bases in the middle. This chain's CDR3 is CASREQGGGYTF. In DNA, the CDR3 is TGTGCCAGCAGGGAACAGGGCGGTGGCTACACCTTC.

This chain links TRBV27 with TRBJ1-6, with 7 bases aligning to TRBD1. The germline V gene encodes CDR1 MNHEY and CDR2 SMNVEV (reference sequence). The CDR3 has 15 amino acids. V lost 3 bases, J lost 7 bases, and 6 bases stayed unmatched. CDR3: CASSFSLQGNSPLHF. DNA for the CDR3: TGTGCCAGCAGTTTTAGTTTACAGGGGAATTCACCCCTCCACTTT.

The chain uses TRBV18 and TRBJ1-1; D perhaps matches TRBD1 (6 bases). V was cut by 3 bases and J by 5 bases, with 16 bases left in between. The CDR3 is 15 amino acids. Per the germline V gene, CDR1 is KGHSH and CDR2 is LQKENI. CDR3 sequence (DNA): TGTGCCAGCTCACCGAACTCAGGGGATCGGACTGAAGCTTTCTTT. Translated: CASSPNSGDRTEAFF.